The clone carrying this TCR beta chain came up many times. This library used 300 to 450 ng RNA and molecular barcoded adaptors spanning alpha/delta and beta/gamma chains. In TCRdb, the reads were re-called with MiXCR into one record per CDR3 protein. Of around 14,000 distinct CDR3 sequences detected, around 20% appear once; the ten largest clones hold more than 70%. The germline CDR1 and CDR2 sequences are KGHDR and SFDVKD. CDR3 length: 14 amino acids. The V end lost 4 bases, the J end lost 6 bases, and 11 bases lay between the germline ends. The data originate from a study of read filtering for tumor transcriptome and immune sequencing. About the study: By R-ISS, stages I, II and III held 8, 16 and 7 patients.

This TCR was recovered from a donor aged 40 or over with multiple myeloma. Sequencing was carried out using a population of CD138-negative cells sorted from bone marrow. The rearrangement links TRBV24-1 to TRBJ2-2, with D unclear. The CDR3 nucleotides are TGTGCCACCAGTGACCGGACGGTGCCCGGGGAGCTGTTTTTT. This encodes CATSDRTVPGELFF.